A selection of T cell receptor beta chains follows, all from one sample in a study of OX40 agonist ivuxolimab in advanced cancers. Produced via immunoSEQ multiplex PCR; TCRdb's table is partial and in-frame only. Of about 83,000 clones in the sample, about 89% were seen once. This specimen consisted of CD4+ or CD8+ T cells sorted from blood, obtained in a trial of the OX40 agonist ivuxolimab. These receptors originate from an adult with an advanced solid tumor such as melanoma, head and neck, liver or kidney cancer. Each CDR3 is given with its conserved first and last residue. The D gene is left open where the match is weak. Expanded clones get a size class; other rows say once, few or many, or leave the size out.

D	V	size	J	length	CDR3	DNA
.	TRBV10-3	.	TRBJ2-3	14	CAINEPAGTDTQYF	TGTGCCATCAACGAACCAGCCGGCACAGATACGCAGTATTTT
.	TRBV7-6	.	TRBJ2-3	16	CASSLAVSRSTDTQYF	TGTGCCAGCAGCTTAGCGGTGTCCAGGAGCACAGATACGCAGTATTTT
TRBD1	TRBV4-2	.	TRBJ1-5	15	CASSQEQGGVQPQHF	TGTGCCAGCAGCCAAGAACAGGGGGGTGTTCAGCCCCAGCATTTT
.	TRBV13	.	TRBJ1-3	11	CASSFGNTIYF	TGTGCCAGTTCCTTCGGAAACACCATATATTTT
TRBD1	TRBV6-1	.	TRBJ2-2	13	CASRGQGPGELFF	TGTGCCAGCAGAGGACAGGGGCCCGGGGAGCTGTTTTTT
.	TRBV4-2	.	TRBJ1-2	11	CASSTQVGYTF	TGTGCCAGCAGCACACAAGTGGGCTACACCTTC
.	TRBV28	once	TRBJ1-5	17	CASSLYGVYSSNQPQHF	TGTGCCAGCAGTTTATATGGGGTTTATTCTAGCAATCAGCCCCAGCATTTT
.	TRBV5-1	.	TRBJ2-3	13	CASSVVGADTQYF	TGCGCCAGCTCAGTCGTGGGAGCAGATACGCAGTATTTT
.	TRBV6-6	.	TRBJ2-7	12	CASSFSSYEQYF	TGTGCCAGCAGTTTTAGCTCCTACGAGCAGTACTTC
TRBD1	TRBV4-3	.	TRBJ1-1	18	CASSGGTGGFIPNTEAFF	TGCGCCAGCAGCGGAGGGACAGGGGGCTTTATTCCGAACACTGAAGCTTTCTTT
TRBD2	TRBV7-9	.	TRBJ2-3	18	CASSETSGRELSTDTQYF	TGTGCCAGCAGCGAGACTAGCGGGAGGGAGCTTAGCACAGATACGCAGTATTTT
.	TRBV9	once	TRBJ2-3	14	CASNGGVSTDTQYF	TGTGCCAGCAATGGCGGGGTAAGCACAGATACGCAGTATTTT
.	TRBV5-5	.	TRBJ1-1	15	CASSQTQGVETEAFF	TGTGCCAGCAGCCAGACACAGGGAGTAGAAACTGAAGCTTTCTTT
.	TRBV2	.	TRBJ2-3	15	CASSVGIEFTDTQYF	TGTGCCAGCAGTGTCGGGATAGAGTTCACAGATACGCAGTATTTT
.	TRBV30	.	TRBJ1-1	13	CAWSVGGGTEAFF	TGTGCCTGGAGTGTGGGGGGGGGCACTGAAGCTTTCTTT
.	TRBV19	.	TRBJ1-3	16	CASSLLWGPSGNTIYF	TGTGCCAGTAGTCTCCTCTGGGGACCCTCTGGAAACACCATATATTTT
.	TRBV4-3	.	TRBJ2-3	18	CASSQELARQTSTDTQYF	TGCGCCAGCAGCCAAGAGTTGGCCAGACAAACTAGCACAGATACGCAGTATTTT
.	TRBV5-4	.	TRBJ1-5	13	CASSWESNQPQHF	TGTGCCAGCAGCTGGGAGAGCAATCAGCCCCAGCATTTT
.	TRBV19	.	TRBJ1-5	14	CASSIRDTNQPQHF	TGTGCCAGTAGTATCCGGGACACCAATCAGCCCCAGCATTTT
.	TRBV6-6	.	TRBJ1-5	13	CASSNGGNQPQHF	TGTGCCAGCAGCAACGGGGGAAATCAGCCCCAGCATTTT
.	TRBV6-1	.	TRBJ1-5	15	CASSDKGLSNQPQHF	TGTGCCAGCAGTGATAAGGGCTTAAGCAATCAGCCCCAGCATTTC
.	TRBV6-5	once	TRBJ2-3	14	CASSYLGGTDTQYF	TGTGCCAGCAGTTACTTGGGGGGAACAGATACGCAGTATTTT
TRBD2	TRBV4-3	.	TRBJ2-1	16	CASSQDSRGGLNEQFF	TGCGCCAGCAGCCAAGATAGCCGGGGGGGCCTGAATGAGCAGTTCTTC
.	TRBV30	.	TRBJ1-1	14	CAADRGWSGTEAFF	TGTGCGGCGGACCGGGGGTGGTCAGGCACTGAAGCTTTCTTT
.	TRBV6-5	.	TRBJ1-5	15	CASSYSAEFNQPQHF	TGTGCCAGCAGTTACTCCGCCGAATTCAATCAGCCCCAGCATTTT
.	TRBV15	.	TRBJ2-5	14	CATSRDWLQETQYF	TGTGCCACCAGCAGAGATTGGCTGCAAGAGACCCAGTACTTC
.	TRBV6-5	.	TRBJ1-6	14	CASSYSGSNSPLHF	TGTGCCAGCAGTTACTCAGGGTCGAACTCACCCCTCCACTTT
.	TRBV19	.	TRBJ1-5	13	CASSNQEIQPQHF	TGTGCCAGTAGTAACCAGGAGATCCAGCCCCAGCATTTT
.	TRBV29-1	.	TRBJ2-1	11	CGFWVDNEQFF	TGCGGGTTTTGGGTGGATAATGAGCAGTTCTTC
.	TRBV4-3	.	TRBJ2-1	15	CASSQDGYLGNEQFF	TGCGCCAGCAGCCAAGATGGGTACTTGGGGAATGAGCAGTTCTTC
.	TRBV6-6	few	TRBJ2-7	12	CASRPPSGEQYF	TGTGCCAGCAGGCCCCCGTCGGGCGAGCAGTACTTC
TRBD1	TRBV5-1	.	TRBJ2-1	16	CASSLAAQGIYNEQFF	TGCGCCAGCAGCTTGGCCGCACAGGGGATTTACAATGAGCAGTTCTTC
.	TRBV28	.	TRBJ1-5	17	CASSSSGAWGVDQPQHF	TGTGCCAGCAGTTCCTCGGGTGCGTGGGGTGTTGATCAGCCCCAGCATTTT
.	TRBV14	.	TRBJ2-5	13	CASSQDGWETQYF	TGTGCCAGCAGCCAAGATGGTTGGGAGACCCAGTACTTC
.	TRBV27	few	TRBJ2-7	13	CASSPLPSYEQYF	TGTGCCAGCAGTCCGCTACCTTCCTACGAGCAGTACTTC
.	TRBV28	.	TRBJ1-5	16	CASSLVGVYSNQPQHF	TGTGCCAGCAGTTTAGTTGGGGTTTATAGCAATCAGCCCCAGCATTTT
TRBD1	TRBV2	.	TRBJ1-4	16	CASSKLHRGSNEKLFF	TGTGCCAGCAGTAAACTCCACAGGGGGTCTAATGAAAAACTGTTTTTT
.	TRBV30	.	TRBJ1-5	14	CAWSEGGEDQPQHF	TGTGCCTGGAGTGAAGGGGGGGAGGACCAGCCCCAGCATTTT
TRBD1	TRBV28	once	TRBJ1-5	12	CATTQGNQPQHF	TGTGCCACCACACAGGGGAATCAGCCCCAGCATTTT
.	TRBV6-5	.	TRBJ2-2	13	CASSPGYTGELFF	TGTGCCAGCAGTCCAGGGTACACCGGGGAGCTGTTTTTT
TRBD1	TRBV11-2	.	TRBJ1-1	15	CASSSRGQGITEAFF	TGTGCCAGCAGCTCCAGGGGACAGGGGATCACTGAAGCTTTCTTT